This entry describes one T cell receptor beta chain. This entry is derived from a study of cytomegalovirus exposure and HLA in healthy donors. PCR was performed using 60 Vbeta and 13 Jbeta primers. Generated by immunoSEQ multiplex PCR, the TCRdb table keeps only in-frame clones and is missing some. The table includes hundreds of thousands of clones, about 90% detected once. Deletions cut 5 bases from V and 3 bases from J, with 18 bases between. This CDR3 is 16 amino acids long. CDR1 and CDR2 from the germline V gene are SGHVS and FNYEAQ. The sequence was collected from a woman aged 18 to 35 in good health and CMV-seronegative. The J gene is TRBJ2-3, the V gene TRBV7-6, with D perhaps TRBD2 (7 bases). Sequencing used PBMCs. Here the CDR3 reads CASSPQGGGVTDTQYF. In nucleotides, the CDR3 is TGTGCCAGCAGCCCTCAGGGCGGGGGCGTAACAGATACGCAGTATTTT.